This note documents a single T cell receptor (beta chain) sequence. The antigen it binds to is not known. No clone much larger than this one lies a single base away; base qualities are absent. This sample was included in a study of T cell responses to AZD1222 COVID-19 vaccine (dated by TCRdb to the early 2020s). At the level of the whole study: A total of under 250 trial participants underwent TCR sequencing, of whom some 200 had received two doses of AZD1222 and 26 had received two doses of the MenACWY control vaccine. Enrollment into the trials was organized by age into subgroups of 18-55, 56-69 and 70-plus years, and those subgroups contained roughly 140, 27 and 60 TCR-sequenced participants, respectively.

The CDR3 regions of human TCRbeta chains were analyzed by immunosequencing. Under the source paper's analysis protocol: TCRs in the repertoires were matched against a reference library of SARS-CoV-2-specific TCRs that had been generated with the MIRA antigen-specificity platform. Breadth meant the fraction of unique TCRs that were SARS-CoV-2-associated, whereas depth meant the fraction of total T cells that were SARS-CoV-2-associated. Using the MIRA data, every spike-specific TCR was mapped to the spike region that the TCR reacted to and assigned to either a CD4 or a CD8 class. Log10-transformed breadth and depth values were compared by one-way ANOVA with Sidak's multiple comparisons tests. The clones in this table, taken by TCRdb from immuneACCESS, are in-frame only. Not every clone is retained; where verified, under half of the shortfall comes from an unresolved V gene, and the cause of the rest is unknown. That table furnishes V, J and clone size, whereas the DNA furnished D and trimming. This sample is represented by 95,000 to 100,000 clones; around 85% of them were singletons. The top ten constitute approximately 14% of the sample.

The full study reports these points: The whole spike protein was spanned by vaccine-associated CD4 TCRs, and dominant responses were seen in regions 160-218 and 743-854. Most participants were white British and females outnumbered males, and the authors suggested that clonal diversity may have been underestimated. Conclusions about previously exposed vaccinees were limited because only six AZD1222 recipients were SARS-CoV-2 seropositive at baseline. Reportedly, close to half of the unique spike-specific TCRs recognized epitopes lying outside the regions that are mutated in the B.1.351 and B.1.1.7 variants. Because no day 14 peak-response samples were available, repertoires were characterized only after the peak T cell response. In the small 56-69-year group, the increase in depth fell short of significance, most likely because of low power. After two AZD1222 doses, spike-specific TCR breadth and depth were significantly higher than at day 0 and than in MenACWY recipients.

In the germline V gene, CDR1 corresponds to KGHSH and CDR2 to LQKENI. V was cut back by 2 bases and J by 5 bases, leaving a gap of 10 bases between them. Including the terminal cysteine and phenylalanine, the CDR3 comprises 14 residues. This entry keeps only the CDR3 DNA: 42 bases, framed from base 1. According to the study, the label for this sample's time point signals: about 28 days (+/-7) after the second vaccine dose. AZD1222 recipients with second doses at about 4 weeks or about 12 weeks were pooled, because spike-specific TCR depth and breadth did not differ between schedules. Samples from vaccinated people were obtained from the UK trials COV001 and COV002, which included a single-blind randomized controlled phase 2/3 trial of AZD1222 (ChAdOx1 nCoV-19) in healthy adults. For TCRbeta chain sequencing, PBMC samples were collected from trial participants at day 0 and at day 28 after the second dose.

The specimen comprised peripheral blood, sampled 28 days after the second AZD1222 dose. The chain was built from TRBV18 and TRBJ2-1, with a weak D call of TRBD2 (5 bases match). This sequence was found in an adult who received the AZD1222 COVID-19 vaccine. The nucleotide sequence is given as TGTGCCAGCTCACCAGCTAGCAGAAACAATGAGCAGTTCTTC. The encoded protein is CASSPASRNNEQFF.